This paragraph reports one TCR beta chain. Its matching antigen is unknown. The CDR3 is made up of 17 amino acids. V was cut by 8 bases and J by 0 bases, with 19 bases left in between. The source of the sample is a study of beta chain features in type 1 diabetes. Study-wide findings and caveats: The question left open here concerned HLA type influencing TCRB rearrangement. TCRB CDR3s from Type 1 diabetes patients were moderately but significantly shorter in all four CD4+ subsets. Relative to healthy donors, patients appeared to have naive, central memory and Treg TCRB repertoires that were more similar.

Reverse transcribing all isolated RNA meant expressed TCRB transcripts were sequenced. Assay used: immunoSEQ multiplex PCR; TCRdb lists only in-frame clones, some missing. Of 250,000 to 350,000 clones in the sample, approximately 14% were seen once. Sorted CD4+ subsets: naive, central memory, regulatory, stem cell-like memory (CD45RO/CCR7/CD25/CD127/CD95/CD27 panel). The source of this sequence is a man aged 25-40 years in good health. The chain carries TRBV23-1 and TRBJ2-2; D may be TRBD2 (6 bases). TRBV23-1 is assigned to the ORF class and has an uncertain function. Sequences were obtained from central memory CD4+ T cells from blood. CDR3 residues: CASGGARGPANTGELFF. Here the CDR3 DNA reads TGCGCCAGCGGCGGTGCGCGGGGTCCAGCGAACACCGGGGAGCTGTTTTTT.